The present TCR beta chain was sequenced within a study of blood T cell repertoires in COVID-19. The overall study: The study drew acute and convalescent COVID-19 samples from the United States, Italy and Spain. The analysed material was cDNA or gDNA that came from T cells, B-cell-depleted T cells, or PBMCs.

Methods used by the authors: How many nucleated cells were present was estimated from reference gene primer amplification. The protocol was immunoSEQ multiplex PCR, while the TCRdb copy is restricted to in-frame clones and leaves out a portion. That table gives V, J and clone size, and the DNA gave D and trimming. The sample contains roughly 150,000 clones, roughly 84% of which appear only once. The length of the CDR3 is 15 residues. V shed 1 base, J shed 8 bases, and the junction held 10 bases outside the gene matches. Germline V gene lookup returns CDR1 SGHTA and CDR2 FQGNSA. Sequenced: peripheral blood. This receptor was taken from a human donor in a cohort sampled during active COVID-19. The chain combines TRBV7-2 with TRBJ2-5, with 7 bases that match TRBD2. The CDR3 sequence: CASSLDSGTAKTQYF. In nucleotides, the CDR3 is TGTGCCAGCAGCTTAGACAGCGGGACGGCAAAAACCCAGTACTTC.